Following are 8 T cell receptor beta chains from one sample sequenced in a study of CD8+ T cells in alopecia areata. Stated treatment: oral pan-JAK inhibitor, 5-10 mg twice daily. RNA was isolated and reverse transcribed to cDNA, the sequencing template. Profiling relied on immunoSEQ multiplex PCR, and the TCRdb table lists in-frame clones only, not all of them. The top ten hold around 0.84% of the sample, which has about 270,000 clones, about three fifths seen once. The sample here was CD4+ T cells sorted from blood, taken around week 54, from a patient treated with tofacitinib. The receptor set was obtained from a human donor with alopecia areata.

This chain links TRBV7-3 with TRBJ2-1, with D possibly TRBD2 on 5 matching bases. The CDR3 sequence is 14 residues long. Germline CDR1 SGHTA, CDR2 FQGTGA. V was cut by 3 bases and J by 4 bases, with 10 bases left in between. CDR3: CASSLAAAYNEQFF. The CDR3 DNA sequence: TGTGCCAGCAGCTTGGCAGCGGCGTACAATGAGCAGTTCTTC.

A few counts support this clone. The DNA of the CDR3 is TGTGCCTGGAGTGTACTGGGGCAGACGCAAGAGACCCAGTACTTC. Translation gives CAWSVLGQTQETQYF. The chain couples TRBV30 to TRBJ2-5; possible D gene TRBD1, 5 bases. V was pared by 0 bases and J by 2 bases, with 13 bases between. In germline, CDR1 is GTSNPN, CDR2 SVGIG (reference sequence). The CDR3 is made up of 15 amino acids.

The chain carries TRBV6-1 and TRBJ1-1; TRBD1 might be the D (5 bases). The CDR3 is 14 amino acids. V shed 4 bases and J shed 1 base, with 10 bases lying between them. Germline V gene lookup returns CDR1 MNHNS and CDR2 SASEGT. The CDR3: CASSARDWNTEAFF. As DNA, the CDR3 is TGTGCCAGCAGTGCGCGGGACTGGAACACTGAAGCTTTCTTT.

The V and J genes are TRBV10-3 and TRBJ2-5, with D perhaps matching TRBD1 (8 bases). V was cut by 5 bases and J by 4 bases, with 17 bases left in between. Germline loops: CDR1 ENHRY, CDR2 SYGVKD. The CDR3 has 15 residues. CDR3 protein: CAISPGGGQAETQYF. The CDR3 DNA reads TGTGCCATCAGTCCCGGCGGGGGACAGGCAGAGACCCAGTACTTC.

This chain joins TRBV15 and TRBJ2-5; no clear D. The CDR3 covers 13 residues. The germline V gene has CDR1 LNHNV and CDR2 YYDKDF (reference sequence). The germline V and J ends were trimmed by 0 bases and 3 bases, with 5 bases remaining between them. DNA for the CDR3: TGTGCCACCAGCAGAGATCCGGAAGAGACCCAGTACTTC. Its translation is CATSRDPEETQYF.

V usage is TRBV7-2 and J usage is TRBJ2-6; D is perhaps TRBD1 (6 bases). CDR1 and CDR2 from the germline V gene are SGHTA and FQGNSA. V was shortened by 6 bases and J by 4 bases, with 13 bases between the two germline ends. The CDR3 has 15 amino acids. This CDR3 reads CASRLRGNGANVLTF. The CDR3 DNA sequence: TGTGCCAGCAGGCTTAGGGGGAACGGGGCCAACGTCCTGACTTTC.

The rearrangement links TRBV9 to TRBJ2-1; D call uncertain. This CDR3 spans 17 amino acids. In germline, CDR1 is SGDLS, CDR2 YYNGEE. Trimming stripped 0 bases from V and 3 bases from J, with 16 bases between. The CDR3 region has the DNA TGTGCCAGCAGCGTAGAGTCGCGGCAGGCCTTCTACAATGAGCAGTTCTTC. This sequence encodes CASSVESRQAFYNEQFF. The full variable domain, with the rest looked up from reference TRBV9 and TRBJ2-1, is DSGVTQTPKHLITATGQRVTLRCSPRSGDLSVYWYQQSLDQGLQFLIQYYNGEERAKGNILERFSAQQFPDLHSELNLSSLELGDSALYFCASSVESRQAFYNEQFFGPGTRLTVL.

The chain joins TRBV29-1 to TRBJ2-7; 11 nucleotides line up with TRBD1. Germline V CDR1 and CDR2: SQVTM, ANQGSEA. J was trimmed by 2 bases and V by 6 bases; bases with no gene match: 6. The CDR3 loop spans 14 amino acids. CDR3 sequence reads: CSVAGTGGPYEQYF. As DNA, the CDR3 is TGCAGCGTCGCCGGGACAGGGGGACCCTACGAGCAGTACTTC.